This T cell receptor (beta chain) was sequenced during a study of tissue T cells after allogeneic stem cell transplantation. Findings of the study overall: TCR repertoires tracked anatomic similarity, regardless of disease or transplant status. Only a limited share of tissue TCRs appeared in blood or spleen.

TCRbeta CDR3 was sequenced at survey depth with template counts. Some clones are missing from TCRdb's copy, which holds only in-frame ones; the method was immunoSEQ multiplex PCR. The sample consists of approximately 50,000 clones, approximately 73% of them appearing once. This CDR3 spans 14 amino acids. CDR1 LGHNA and CDR2 YNLKQL come from the germline V gene (reference sequence). With 0 bases removed from V and 2 bases from J, the gap between germline ends came to 4 bases. Comment on this clone: Its antigen is currently unknown. Gene names denote mouse genes. The read falls 1 residue short of the CDR3 end, and the missing part is taken from the germline J gene.

The specimen was sorted cells pooled from one or two spleens. This clonotype originated in a pool of C57BL/6 mice in good health. The genes are TRBV5 and TRBJ2-2; D remains unclear. The CDR3 here is CASSQDRNTGQLYF. CDR3 DNA, as far as it was read: TGTGCCAGCAGCCAAGACAGGAACACCGGGCAGCTCTAC.